This T cell receptor beta chain came from a study of regulatory T cells in long-lasting Graves disease. Overall study findings and caveats: TCR diversity was lower in persistent than newly diagnosed Graves' disease. Under persistent disease, TRBV28, TRBJ1-2 and TRBJ2-5 were used preferentially.

As for time point: newly diagnosed GD, antithyroid drugs for less than 3 months. The authors made the TCR library using RNA they extracted from PBMCs. This CDR3 has 12 residues. V lost 7 bases and J lost 7, with 8 bases in between. Germline CDR1 and CDR2: MDHEN and SYDVKM. iRepertoire HTBI primers and Arm-PCR of CDR3 regions built TCR beta libraries. Using its own MiXCR run on the multiplex PCR reads, TCRdb lists one record per CDR3 protein. This sample yields about 500,000 distinct CDR3 sequences, of which 15% to 20% are seen a single time; 10% to 15% belongs to the top ten. As to this clonotype: The antigen is undetermined.

This sample also appeared in a second study, on T cells in Graves' hyperthyroidism and ophthalmopathy. According to that study: Most thyroid clonotypes expanded above 0.001 appeared in blood too. The model predicted ophthalmopathy a median approximately 6.3 months before onset.

The clonotype was recovered from a man aged 40-49 years with Graves disease. J is TRBJ1-6 and V is TRBV28, with TRBD1 as a possible D gene (6 bases). The sample consisted of peripheral blood mononuclear cells (PBMCs), taken at new diagnosis, from a patient treated with antithyroid drugs. The CDR3 DNA reads TGTGCCAGCATTGGGGGCAATTCACCCCTCCACTTT. Amino acid sequence: CASIGGNSPLHF.